Below, 9 T cell receptor beta chains from the same sample are listed, as sequenced in a study of T cells in Graves' hyperthyroidism and ophthalmopathy. TCR beta CDR3 regions were amplified from RNA. First-round RT-PCR targeting the TCR CDR3 was performed with the HTBI primer set. Via MiXCR, TCRdb re-called the multiplex PCR reads, giving one row per CDR3 protein. The sample records roughly 560,000 distinct CDR3 sequences, approximately 14% being singletons. Sequenced sample: blood. The receptors come from a woman between 35 and 50 years old with Graves' ophthalmopathy.

This clonotype was detected only a few times. The J gene is TRBJ2-5, the V gene TRBV7-9; D unresolved. The CDR3 is 15 residues long. Trimming took off 1 base at V and 1 base at J, with 10 bases between the two ends. CDR1 and CDR2 (germline): SEHNR, FQNEAQ (reference sequence). The DNA of the CDR3 is TGTGCCAGCAGCTTAGAAGGTTTTGTCCAAGAGACCCAGTACTTC. This translates into CASSLEGFVQETQYF. Drawing the rest from reference TRBV7-9 and TRBJ2-5, the complete variable domain is DTGVSQNPRHKITKRGQNVTFRCDPISEHNRLYWYRQTLGQGPEFLTYFQNEAQLEKSRLLSDRFSAERPKGSFSTLEIQRTEQGDSAMYLCASSLEGFVQETQYFGPGTRLLVL.

The chain employs TRBV6-2 or TRBV6-3 and TRBJ1-1; unclear D gene. Looked up from germline, CDR1 is MNHEY and CDR2 is SVGEGT. The V end lost 8 bases, the J end lost 6 bases, and 16 bases lay between the germline ends. The CDR3 has 13 amino acids. CDR3 sequence reads: CASRMALQAEAFF. CDR3 sequence (DNA): TGTGCCAGCCGGATGGCTTTACAAGCTGAAGCTTTCTTT.

This clonotype was seen many times. The genes are TRBV6-1 and TRBJ2-3; possibly TRBD1 for D (5 bases). The CDR3 spans 15 residues. Deletions cut 2 bases from V and 1 base from J, with 10 bases between. Per germline, CDR1 MNHNS and CDR2 SASEGT. CDR3 amino acids: CASSEFSRGTDTQYF. Here the CDR3 DNA reads TGTGCCAGCAGTGAATTTAGCAGGGGCACAGATACGCAGTATTTT.

The sample holds many counts of this clonotype. The chain combines TRBV12-3 or TRBV12-4 with TRBJ1-1; the D is unclear. This CDR3 has 13 amino acids. The V end lost 6 bases, the J end lost 3 bases, and 11 bases lay between the germline ends. The CDR3 bases are TGTGCCAGCAGGCGGATCCCGGACACTGAAGCTTTCTTT. Protein product: CASRRIPDTEAFF.

This clonotype was recorded at least ten times. The V call is TRBV7-6, the J call TRBJ2-7; D possibly uses TRBD1 or TRBD2 (5 bases each). Trimming took 1 base from V and 2 from J, leaving 12 bases between them. The germline gives CDR1 SGHVS, CDR2 FNYEAQ. The CDR3 loop spans 15 amino acids. In nucleotides, the CDR3 is TGTGCCAGCAGCTTAGAAAGGGACGGAACCTACGAGCAGTACTTC. Its translation is CASSLERDGTYEQYF.

The rearrangement joins TRBV15 to TRBJ2-7, with 8 bases identical to TRBD2. J lost 4 bases, V lost 1 base, and 6 bases had no gene match. Germline V gene lookup returns CDR1 LNHNV and CDR2 YYDKDF (reference sequence). CDR3 length: 15 residues. This CDR3 is CATSRVAGPPYEQYF. Here the CDR3 DNA reads TGTGCCACCAGCAGAGTAGCGGGACCCCCTTACGAGCAGTACTTC.

In this sample, this clonotype turned up many times. J is TRBJ2-5 and V is TRBV7-2; 10 bases fit TRBD2. Germline V gives CDR1 SGHTA, CDR2 FQGNSA. The V segment lost 5 bases and the J segment 4 bases; nucleotides outside the gene matches: 13. CDR3 length equals 17 residues. The CDR3 DNA follows: TGTGCCAGCAGCCCCACCCTCAGTAGACTAGCGGGAGAGACCCAGTACTTC. The encoded protein is CASSPTLSRLAGETQYF.

This clonotype was detected many times. The CDR3 DNA follows: TGTGCCAGCAGTTTACGGGAGGGCTACGAGCAGTACTTC. It codes for CASSLREGYEQYF. The genes are TRBV28 and TRBJ2-7; 8 bases map to TRBD2. There are 13 residues in the CDR3. Germline assignment: CDR1 MDHEN and CDR2 SYDVKM. With 2 bases clipped from V and 3 bases from J, the junction kept 0 bases outside the gene matches.

This clonotype was picked up many times. This chain connects TRBV9 to TRBJ1-2; tentative D call: TRBD1 (6 bases). Germline values: CDR1 SGDLS, CDR2 YYNGEE. The CDR3 is 18 amino acids. With 0 bases removed from V and 2 bases from J, the gap between germline ends came to 20 bases. CDR3 coding DNA: TGTGCCAGCAGCGTAGTATCAGGGGTAGAGGCTGGGAACTATGGCTACACCTTC. It specifies CASSVVSGVEAGNYGYTF.